One and the same sample provided the 29 T cell receptor beta chains below, sequenced in a study of T cells in Graves' hyperthyroidism and ophthalmopathy. Researchers amplified the TCR beta CDR3 regions from RNA transcripts. The HTBI primer set was used in a first-round RT-PCR of the TCR CDR3. TCRdb reprocessed the multiplex PCR reads via MiXCR and lists one record per CDR3 protein. The table lists approximately 740,000 distinct CDR3 sequences, less than 15% of them singletons. Specimen: blood. The source is a woman aged 18-29 years with Graves' hyperthyroidism.

This clonotype showed up many times. The chain recombines TRBV20-1 with TRBJ2-3; 10 bases are a match to TRBD2. Germline values: CDR1 DFQATT, CDR2 SNEGSKA (reference sequence). The CDR3 has 14 residues. J lost 3 bases, V lost 6 bases, and 6 bases had no gene match. DNA for the CDR3: TGCAGTGCCGGGAGCGGGAGGGGTACAGATACGCAGTATTTT. It encodes CSAGSGRGTDTQYF.

DNA for the CDR3: TGTGCCAGTAGTAAGGCCTATTGGGAAGAGACCCAGTACTTC. Residues: CASSKAYWEETQYF. J is TRBJ2-5 and V is TRBV19; D gene uncertain. This CDR3 has 14 residues. Germline V lookup: CDR1 LNHDA, CDR2 SQIVND (reference sequence). V was cut by 4 bases and J by 3 bases, with 12 bases left in between.

This clonotype was detected many times. The chain uses TRBV28 and TRBJ2-7; 9 nucleotides match TRBD1. In germline, CDR1 is MDHEN, CDR2 SYDVKM. V trimming: 1 base; J trimming: 2 bases; junction bases outside the gene matches: 0. The CDR3 has 14 residues. CDR3 loop: CASSLYRGPYEQYF. In nucleotides, the CDR3 is TGTGCCAGCAGTTTATACAGGGGGCCCTACGAGCAGTACTTC.

This clonotype appeared many times. The chain has TRBV28 and TRBJ2-7, with D possibly matching TRBD2 (6 bases). Trimming took off 6 bases at V and 6 bases at J, with 18 bases between the two ends. CDR3 length: 14 residues. Germline values: CDR1 MDHEN, CDR2 SYDVKM. In DNA form, the CDR3 reads TGTGCCAGCAGGAACCGGGAGTTAAGTTTCGAGCAGTACTTC. Residues: CASRNRELSFEQYF.

The V call is TRBV4-1, the J call TRBJ2-7, with 8 nucleotides matching TRBD2. Germline V lookup: CDR1 MGHRA, CDR2 YSYEKL. This CDR3 has 15 residues. V shed 3 bases, J shed 2 bases, and the junction held 6 bases outside the gene matches. CDR3 amino acids: CASSQETSEPYEQYF. For the CDR3, the DNA is TGCGCCAGCAGCCAGGAGACTAGCGAACCCTACGAGCAGTACTTC.

This clonotype was picked up a small number of times. The chain links TRBV10-2 to TRBJ1-1, with D uncertain. Germline-derived CDR1 and CDR2 are WSHSY and SAAADI. Trimming removed 7 bases from V and 6 bases from J, with 12 bases in between. The CDR3 covers 12 residues. The CDR3 nucleotides are TGCGCCAGCATGTCTTTTCGGGCTGAAGCTTTCTTT. Its protein product is CASMSFRAEAFF.

The genes are TRBV27 and TRBJ2-3, with D unresolved. Trimming shortened V by 2 bases and J by 0 bases, and 15 bases separated the two germline ends. The CDR3 loop spans 17 amino acids. Looked up from germline, CDR1 is MNHEY and CDR2 is SMNVEV (reference sequence). The CDR3 DNA reads TGTGCCAGCAGTTTACGACCCGGGCGATCGAGCACAGATACGCAGTATTTT. Its translation: CASSLRPGRSSTDTQYF.

This clonotype showed up many times. The chain uses TRBV28 and TRBJ2-5; the match to TRBD1 covers 7 bases. Germline-derived CDR1 and CDR2 are MDHEN and SYDVKM. After removal of 5 bases from V and 4 bases from J, the junction contained 13 bases not matched to a gene. The CDR3 loop spans 16 amino acids. The CDR3 sequence: CASSHNRGVARETQYF. CDR3 coding DNA: TGTGCCAGCAGTCATAACAGGGGAGTAGCACGAGAGACCCAGTACTTC.

This clonotype has a count of ten or more. This chain links TRBV12-3 or TRBV12-4 with TRBJ2-1; 7 nucleotides agree with TRBD1. Losses at the gene ends were 5 bases for V and 2 bases for J; bases not matched to a gene: 18. The CDR3 is made up of 19 amino acids. CDR3 DNA: TGTGCCAGCAGTCCCCACTTACTGGGACAGTCGTTCCCCTACAATGAGCAGTTCTTC. This translates into CASSPHLLGQSFPYNEQFF.

This clonotype was observed at least ten times. The chain joins TRBV3-1 to TRBJ1-1; 8 bases line up with TRBD1. The trim removed 4 bases at V and 1 base at J, leaving 2 bases unmatched. The CDR3 runs to 14 residues. The germline V gene encodes CDR1 LGHDT and CDR2 YNNKEL (reference sequence). The CDR3 here is CASSRDRTNTEAFF. The CDR3 DNA reads as TGTGCCAGCAGCCGGGACAGGACGAACACTGAAGCTTTCTTT. Based on the CDR3 plus reference TRBV3-1 and TRBJ1-1, the full variable domain is DTAVSQTPKYLVTQMGNDKSIKCEQNLGHDTMYWYKQDSKKFLKIMFSYNNKELIINETVPNRFSPKSPDKAHLNLHINSLELGDSAVYFCASSRDRTNTEAFFGQGTRLTVV.

The V gene is TRBV10-3, the J gene TRBJ2-7; TRBD1 aligns across 7 bases. Looked up from germline, CDR1 is ENHRY and CDR2 is SYGVKD. V dropped 8 bases and J dropped 2; count of bases not matched to a gene: 0. The CDR3 covers 11 residues. Here the CDR3 reads CAIGQAYEQYF. The DNA for the CDR3 is TGTGCCATCGGACAGGCCTACGAGCAGTACTTC.

The chain joins TRBV24-1 to TRBJ1-1; D ambiguous. The germline gives CDR1 KGHDR, CDR2 SFDVKD. The CDR3 spans 11 residues. The V end was cut by 7 bases, the J end by 7 bases, with 9 bases between. CDR3 amino acids: CATREGLEAFF. CDR3 coding DNA: TGTGCCACCAGGGAGGGTCTTGAAGCTTTCTTT.

There are a few counts of this clonotype. The genes are TRBV20-1 and TRBJ2-1, with 8 bases lining up with TRBD2. Germline V gene sequence: CDR1 DFQATT, CDR2 SNEGSKA (reference sequence). This CDR3 spans 14 amino acids. V was pared by 5 bases and J by 5 bases, with 8 bases of the junction left unmatched. The CDR3 region has the DNA TGCAGTGCTCCCCGGGCGGGGGGCCACAATGAGCAGTTCTTC. It yields the protein CSAPRAGGHNEQFF.

This clonotype was counted at least ten times. This chain uses TRBV2 with TRBJ2-7; 9 nucleotides agree with TRBD2. This CDR3 spans 15 amino acids. Germline V gene lookup returns CDR1 SNHLY and CDR2 FYNNEI. V shed 6 bases, J shed 5 bases, and the junction held 11 bases outside the gene matches. In DNA, the CDR3 is TGTGCCAGCAGGCGGGGGGTGACTAGCGGCCACGAGCAGTACTTC. It codes for CASRRGVTSGHEQYF.

This clonotype came up a few times. The V and J genes are TRBV27 and TRBJ2-4; D unresolved. The V and J ends lost 5 bases and 1 base respectively, with 12 bases between them. Germline V gives CDR1 MNHEY, CDR2 SMNVEV (reference sequence). The CDR3 has 15 residues. CDR3 amino acids: CASSPGPIAKNIQYF. CDR3 nucleotides: TGTGCCAGCAGTCCCGGACCTATTGCCAAAAACATTCAGTACTTC.

Only a few counts were recorded for this clonotype. The chain links TRBV27 to TRBJ2-7, with 10 bases matching TRBD1. The V gene end was trimmed by 6 bases and the J gene end by 1 base; junction bases not matched to a gene: 6. The CDR3 sequence is 15 residues long. Per germline, CDR1 MNHEY and CDR2 SMNVEV (reference sequence). CDR3 nucleotides: TGTGCCAGCAGGCCTCCGGGACAGGGGTCCTACGAGCAGTACTTC. This sequence encodes CASRPPGQGSYEQYF.

This sequence joins TRBV27 and TRBJ2-3, with 8 bases matching TRBD2. This CDR3 comprises 16 residues. Trimming cost V 1 base and J 4 bases; bases outside gene matches: 7. Germline V lookup: CDR1 MNHEY, CDR2 SMNVEV (reference sequence). The CDR3: CASSLYSGSPSDTQYF. The CDR3 bases are TGTGCCAGCAGTTTATACAGCGGGAGCCCTTCAGATACGCAGTATTTT.

This clonotype was detected ten times or more. The DNA for the CDR3 is TGTGCCAGCAGCTCTCGAACAGGGAGCTCCTACGAGCAGTACTTC. As protein: CASSSRTGSSYEQYF. This chain connects TRBV11-2 to TRBJ2-7; possible D gene TRBD1, 6 bases. Germline values: CDR1 SGHAT, CDR2 FQNNGV. CDR3 length: 15 amino acids. V was pared by 4 bases and J by 0 bases, with 13 bases between.

This clonotype was observed at least ten times. V usage is TRBV6-1 and J usage is TRBJ2-5; 8 bases align to TRBD2. The junction had 15 bases not matched to a gene; V was cut back by 5 bases and J by 4 bases. The V gene's germline CDR1 is MNHNS and CDR2 SASEGT. The CDR3 totals 17 residues. The CDR3 loop is CASSWGRSGSGGETQYF. The CDR3 coding sequence is TGTGCCAGCAGTTGGGGAAGGAGCGGGAGTGGTGGAGAGACCCAGTACTTC.

This clonotype was seen repeatedly, ten times or more. The V call is TRBV20-1, the J call TRBJ2-7; TRBD2 matches 9 bases. There are 15 residues in the CDR3. The germline V gene encodes CDR1 DFQATT and CDR2 SNEGSKA (reference sequence). V dropped 3 bases and J dropped 3; count of bases not matched to a gene: 9. The CDR3 sequence is CSASRVAGDGYEQYF. DNA for the CDR3: TGCAGTGCTAGTAGGGTAGCGGGAGACGGCTACGAGCAGTACTTC.

A remark on this clonotype: This may be a read error: a much more frequent sequence differs by one nucleotide. The gene calls are TRBV20-1 and TRBJ1-5; D gene uncertain. This CDR3 region has 14 residues. Per the germline V gene, CDR1 is DFQATT and CDR2 is SNEGSKA (reference sequence). V was cut by 2 bases and J by 0 bases, with 8 bases left in between. The CDR3 loop is CSARQTYSNQPQHF. CDR3 nucleotide sequence: TGCAGTGCTAGACAGACGTATAGCAATCAGCCCCAGCATTTT.

Ten or more counts support this clonotype. This chain joins TRBV9 and TRBJ2-3; D is undetermined. V lost 0 bases and J 6 bases, leaving 5 bases between the germline ends. The CDR3 length is 12 residues. From germline, CDR1 is SGDLS and CDR2 YYNGEE. As DNA, the CDR3 is TGTGCCAGCAGCGTAGTGGGGGATACGCAGTATTTT. Translated, it gives CASSVVGDTQYF.

The rearrangement joins TRBV20-1 to TRBJ2-5; 13 bases align to TRBD2. CDR3 size: 16 residues. Germline V gives CDR1 DFQATT, CDR2 SNEGSKA (reference sequence). The V gene end was trimmed by 3 bases and the J gene end by 4 bases; junction bases not matched to a gene: 8. The CDR3 here is CSARGLGLAGRETQYF. DNA of the CDR3: TGCAGTGCTAGGGGGTTGGGACTAGCGGGACGAGAGACCCAGTACTTC.

This clonotype was picked up many times. This chain joins TRBV2 and TRBJ2-2; D gene uncertain. V was pared by 7 bases and J by 4 bases, with 13 bases between. The germline CDR1 and CDR2 sequences are SNHLY and FYNNEI. CDR3 length equals 14 residues. This CDR3 reads CASTVQRATGELFF. For the CDR3, the DNA is TGTGCCAGCACCGTGCAGAGAGCCACCGGGGAGCTGTTTTTT.

The chain uses TRBV20-1 and TRBJ2-3; D possibly matches TRBD1 or TRBD2 (5 bases each). Trimming shortened V by 6 bases and J by 0 bases, and 10 bases separated the two germline ends. The germline V gene has CDR1 DFQATT and CDR2 SNEGSKA (reference sequence). This CDR3 has 13 amino acids. DNA of the CDR3: TGCAGTGCGGGGGTGTTAAGCACAGATACGCAGTATTTT. Protein sequence: CSAGVLSTDTQYF.

This clonotype turned up a few times. The rearrangement links TRBV29-1 to TRBJ2-1; the D gene is possibly TRBD1 (5 bases). V shed 3 bases and J shed 4 bases, with 7 bases lying between them. The germline CDR1 and CDR2 sequences are SQVTM and ANQGSEA. The CDR3 runs to 12 residues. The CDR3 sequence: CSVEHRYNEQFF. The CDR3 DNA sequence: TGCAGCGTTGAGCACAGGTACAATGAGCAGTTCTTC.

This clonotype was recorded many times. The V call is TRBV10-3, the J call TRBJ2-1, with 10 bases fitting TRBD2. Germline V gives CDR1 ENHRY, CDR2 SYGVKD. Unmatched junction bases numbered 3, after V lost 4 bases and J lost 3 bases. The CDR3 is 15 amino acids. The CDR3 protein is CAISGPSGGYNEQFF. The CDR3 nucleotides are TGTGCCATCAGTGGTCCTAGCGGGGGCTACAATGAGCAGTTCTTC.

V is TRBV7-8 and J is TRBJ1-6; D call uncertain. There are 15 residues in the CDR3. V dropped 1 base and J dropped 9 bases, with 13 bases sitting between them. Looked up from germline, CDR1 is SGHVS and CDR2 is FQNEAQ. This CDR3 is CASSLEPGTISPLHF. CDR3 bases: TGTGCCAGCAGCTTAGAGCCAGGAACTATTTCACCCCTCCACTTT.

This clonotype was seen repeatedly, ten times or more. This sequence joins TRBV20-1 and TRBJ1-1; D remains ambiguous. The CDR3 contains 11 residues. From germline, CDR1 is DFQATT and CDR2 SNEGSKA (reference sequence). The V end was cut by 4 bases, the J end by 3 bases, with 6 bases between. CDR3 bases: TGCAGTGCTATATTGGACACTGAAGCTTTCTTT. Translation gives CSAILDTEAFF.